The 29 T cell receptor beta chains presented below share a single source sample, sequenced in a study of T cells in women clearing cervical HPV infection. TCRdb's copy holds only in-frame clones and misses some; the assay was immunoSEQ multiplex PCR. The sample table sets out about 30,000 clones. The sequenced sample was blood buffy coat. All receptors come from a woman aged 18 to 75 with a cervical HPV16 infection that either progressed to CIN3+ or cleared (not recorded which).

As regards this clone: The read terminates 3 residues ahead of where the CDR3 ends, so the germline J gene completes it. The chain links TRBV7-9 to TRBJ1-2; D gene unclear. Germline CDR1 is SEHNR and CDR2 is FQNEAQ (reference sequence). The CDR3 loop spans 12 amino acids. Trimming shortened V by 5 bases and J by 4 bases, and 8 bases separated the two germline ends. The CDR3 bases that were read are TGTGCCAGCAGCCTCAACAGCTATGGC. This translates into CASSLNSYG. The full CDR3 protein reads CASSLNSYGYTF. Supplemented by reference TRBV7-9 and TRBJ1-2, the full variable domain reads DTGVSQNPRHKITKRGQNVTFRCDPISEHNRLYWYRQTLGQGPEFLTYFQNEAQLEKSRLLSDRFSAERPKGSFSTLEIQRTEQGDSAMYLCASSLNSYGYTFGSGTRLTVV.

CDR3 in amino acids: CASSATGSTEAFF. CDR3 DNA, as far as it was read: TGTGCCAGCAGCGCAACCGGGTCCACTGAA. The V and J genes are TRBV4-2 and TRBJ1-1, with D unresolved. The read gets to within 3 residues of the CDR3 end, and the germline J gene fills in the rest. Trimming removed 5 bases from V and 4 bases from J, with 11 bases in between. The CDR3 consists of 13 residues. Germline CDR1 is LGHNA and CDR2 is YNFKEQ.

Comments on this clone: The read ends 3 residues early relative to the CDR3; the germline J gene fills the gap. This chain connects TRBV7-7 to TRBJ2-5; D not certain. Per germline, CDR1 SSHAT and CDR2 FNYEAQ (reference sequence). V lost 5 bases and J lost 2, with 9 bases in between. This CDR3 has 13 amino acids. The CDR3 bases that were read are TGTGCCAGCAGCCTACAGTTTCAAGAGACC. Translating gives CASSLQFQET. The entire CDR3 protein is CASSLQFQETQYF.

In regard to this clone: Sequencing ends 3 residues short of the CDR3 end; the germline J gene provides the rest. The rearrangement links TRBV5-4 to TRBJ2-3; TRBD2 is a possible D gene (5 bases). Germline CDR1 SGHNT, CDR2 YYREEE (reference sequence). This CDR3 has 14 residues. Trimming pared 8 bases from V and 1 base from J, leaving 14 bases between. The chain's CDR3 is CASTSGLRTDTQYF. The sequenced CDR3 bases are TGTGCCAGTACCAGCGGACTTCGCACAGATACG.

A remark on this clone: Coverage ceases 3 residues before the CDR3 finishes, and the germline J gene fills in the end. The V gene is TRBV18, the J gene TRBJ1-4, with TRBD1 matching 7 bases. CDR1 is KGHSH and CDR2 is LQKENI in the germline V gene. The CDR3 runs to 15 residues. The V and J ends lost 3 bases and 6 bases, in that order; junction bases with no gene match: 7. The CDR3 spells CASSPTTGRDEKLFF. CDR3 DNA (partial): TGTGCCAGCTCACCCACGACAGGGCGTGATGAAAAA.

As to this clone: The CDR3 is cut off 3 residues early in the read; its end comes from the germline J gene. The chain recombines TRBV18 with TRBJ1-5, with 7 bases fitting TRBD1. The ends lost 5 bases at V and 4 bases at J; junction bases unmatched: 5. The CDR3 loop spans 14 amino acids. Germline values: CDR1 KGHSH, CDR2 LQKENI. The part of the CDR3 DNA that was read is TGTGCCAGCTCAGCGACAGGGCCTAATCAGCCC. This translates into CASSATGPNQP. The complete CDR3 sequence is CASSATGPNQPQHF.

Notes on this clone: One junction end does not reproduce the germline sequence, and a read error may be involved. The CDR3 extends 3 residues past the end of the read, so its final part is completed from the germline J gene. The sample has other DNA sequences that encode this CDR3 too. V is TRBV18 and J is TRBJ1-3, with TRBD1 as a possible D gene (6 bases). This CDR3 contains 15 residues. In germline, CDR1 is KGHSH, CDR2 LQKENI. Here the CDR3 reads CASSPDSNQKNTIYF. The DNA read from the CDR3 is TGTGCCAGCTCACCGGACAGTAACCAGAAGAACACA.

On this clone: Coverage ceases 3 residues before the CDR3 finishes, and the germline J gene fills in the end. The J gene is TRBJ1-1, the V gene TRBV7-8; D possibly corresponds to TRBD1 (5 bases). Looked up from germline, CDR1 is SGHVS and CDR2 is FQNEAQ. CDR3 length: 14 residues. V lost 6 bases to trimming and J lost 1 base, with 12 bases between them. The sequenced part of the CDR3 DNA is TGTGCCAGCAGTCCTCAGGGTTCGAACACTGAA. It yields the protein CASSPQGSNTE. The CDR3, in full, reads CASSPQGSNTEAFF.

Details on this clone: The CDR3 is cut off 3 residues early in the read; its end comes from the germline J gene. V is TRBV30 and J is TRBJ2-3, with D hard to call. Germline CDR1 and CDR2: GTSNPN and SVGIG (reference sequence). Deletions cut 5 bases from V and 0 bases from J, with 12 bases between. There are 14 residues in the CDR3. The CDR3 here is CAWSPVGSTDTQYF. The part of the CDR3 DNA that was read is TGTGCCTGGTCCCCCGTCGGGAGCACAGATACG.

In regard to this clone: The read halts 3 residues ahead of the CDR3 end, with the missing end drawn from the germline J gene. This rearrangement joins TRBV7-3 to TRBJ1-4; D is possibly TRBD1 (6 bases). V gave up 7 bases and J gave up 7 bases, with 19 bases separating them. The CDR3 spans 15 residues. Germline-derived CDR1 and CDR2 are SGHTA and FQGTGA. The sequenced CDR3 bases are TGTGCCAGCACCCGCCCCCAACAGGGACGTGAAAAA. It is translated as CASTRPQQGREK. The whole CDR3 sequence reads CASTRPQQGREKLFF.

As for this clone: The CDR3 goes on 3 residues after the read ends, and that part is filled in from the germline J gene. The genes are TRBV5-4 and TRBJ2-3; the match to TRBD2 covers 12 bases. Trimming at V came to 5 bases and at J to 6 bases, leaving 10 bases not matched to a gene. Germline V gives CDR1 SGHNT, CDR2 YYREEE (reference sequence). This CDR3 contains 16 residues. CDR3 bases read: TGTGCCAGCAGAGTGAGGACTAGCGGGGACACGGATACG. Protein sequence: CASRVRTSGDTDT. The whole CDR3 sequence is CASRVRTSGDTDTQYF.

Details on this clone: The read terminates 3 residues ahead of where the CDR3 ends, so the germline J gene completes it. The chain links TRBV6-2 or TRBV6-3 to TRBJ1-5; the match to TRBD1 covers 9 bases. J lost 7 bases, V lost 6 bases, and 7 bases had no gene match. The CDR3 contains 14 residues. Germline CDR1 and CDR2: MNHEY and SVGEGT. The CDR3 here is CASRRTGVGQPQHF. The covered CDR3 bases are TGTGCCAGCAGGCGGACAGGGGTCGGACAGCCC.

On this clone: The missing CDR3 end, 3 residues past where the read stops, is filled in from the germline J gene. The chain couples TRBV12-3 or TRBV12-4 to TRBJ2-1; D is unclear. The germline V and J ends were trimmed by 5 bases and 8 bases, with 10 bases remaining between them. The length of the CDR3 is 12 residues. The CDR3 sequence is CASSPLGYEQFF. The DNA read from the CDR3 is TGTGCCAGCAGTCCCCTAGGATATGAG.

Note on this clone: The junction differs from germline at one of its ends, possibly a read error. The CDR3 extends 3 residues past the end of the read, so its final part is completed from the germline J gene. V gene TRBV6-2 or TRBV6-3 combines with J gene TRBJ2-7; D not certain. Germline assignment: CDR1 MNHEY and CDR2 SVGEGT. CDR3 size: 12 residues. The CDR3 here is CASSYSHYEQYF. The sequenced part of the CDR3 DNA is TGTGCCAGCAGCTACTCCCACTACGAG.

Concerning this clone: The CDR3 is cut off 3 residues early in the read; its end comes from the germline J gene. The chain couples TRBV20-1 to TRBJ2-7, with unresolved D. The ends were cut back, 6 bases at V and 2 bases at J, with 14 bases in the middle. The CDR3 contains 13 residues. In germline, CDR1 is DFQATT, CDR2 SNEGSKA (reference sequence). The sequenced part of the CDR3 DNA is TGCAGTGCAACCGCGGCTCGTCCCTACGAG. Translation gives CSATAARPYE. The full CDR3 sequence reads CSATAARPYEQYF.

On this clone itself: Sequencing ends 3 residues short of the CDR3 end; the germline J gene provides the rest. This chain joins TRBV7-3 and TRBJ1-2; D possibly corresponds to TRBD1 (6 bases). Germline CDR1 and CDR2: SGHTA and FQGTGA. The CDR3 contains 15 residues. Here the CDR3 reads CASSFGGGAADTYTF. The covered CDR3 bases are TGTGCCAGCAGCTTCGGTGGGGGGGCTGCAGATACC.

With regard to this clone: The DNA ends 3 residues before the CDR3 does, and the rest of the CDR3 is filled in from the germline J gene. This sequence joins TRBV18 and TRBJ2-5, with 8 positions matching TRBD2. The CDR3 sequence is 15 residues long. V trimming: 3 bases; J trimming: 3 bases; junction bases outside the gene matches: 6. Germline CDR1 KGHSH, CDR2 LQKENI. CDR3 bases read: TGTGCCAGCTCACCCCACACTAGCGGAGAAGAGACC. Its translation is CASSPHTSGEET. The whole CDR3 is CASSPHTSGEETQYF.

As to this clone: The CDR3 is cut off 3 residues early in the read; its end comes from the germline J gene. V gene TRBV6-2 or TRBV6-3 combines with J gene TRBJ2-3, with 12 positions matching TRBD2. J was trimmed by 4 bases and V by 9 bases; bases with no gene match: 8. CDR1 and CDR2 (germline): MNHEY, SVGEGT. The CDR3 loop spans 15 amino acids. The CDR3 loop is CASTSSGGAADTQYF. CDR3 DNA, as far as it was read: TGTGCCAGTACATCTAGCGGGGGGGCCGCAGATACG.

Concerning this clone itself: The read halts 3 residues ahead of the CDR3 end, with the missing end drawn from the germline J gene. The chain employs TRBV10-1 and TRBJ2-7, with 7 bases lining up with TRBD2. The germline gives CDR1 WNHNN, CDR2 SYGVQD (reference sequence). The CDR3 has 14 residues. Unmatched junction bases numbered 11, after V lost 6 bases and J lost 6 bases. This CDR3 reads CASSSSGGAGEQYF. CDR3 DNA (partial): TGCGCCAGCAGCTCCTCGGGGGGAGCGGGCGAG.

Comment on this clone: From the germline J gene comes the end of the CDR3, since the read stops 3 residues before it. The V gene is TRBV7-6, the J gene TRBJ2-3; D ambiguous. The CDR3 has 15 amino acids. V lost 1 base and J 3 bases, leaving 11 bases between the germline ends. Germline V CDR1 and CDR2: SGHVS, FNYEAQ. CDR3 loop: CASSLDPVGTDTQYF. Partial CDR3 DNA: TGTGCCAGCAGCTTAGACCCTGTCGGGACAGATACG.

As concerns this clone: The read terminates 3 residues before the CDR3 end, so the remaining end is supplied by the germline J gene. This chain joins TRBV20-1 and TRBJ2-1; 10 bases align to TRBD2. Germline V gene sequence: CDR1 DFQATT, CDR2 SNEGSKA (reference sequence). Germline trimming cut 0 bases from V and 4 bases from J; bases unmatched to any gene: 6. The CDR3 covers 16 residues. CDR3 region: CSARDQEREGYNEQFF. The covered CDR3 bases are TGCAGTGCTAGAGATCAAGAGCGGGAGGGGTACAATGAG.

Points on this clone: The read ends 3 residues early relative to the CDR3; the germline J gene fills the gap. The chain joins TRBV20-1 to TRBJ1-1; D is unresolved. V gave up 2 bases and J gave up 4 bases, with 8 bases separating them. The CDR3 totals 12 residues. Germline V gene data show CDR1 as DFQATT and CDR2 as SNEGSKA (reference sequence). CDR3 bases read: TGCAGTGCTAGACGTTACGGCACTGAA. Its protein product is CSARRYGTE. The whole CDR3 region reads CSARRYGTEAFF.

Comments on this clone: Read data end 3 residues before the CDR3 end; the end is taken from the germline J gene. The chain uses TRBV20-1 and TRBJ2-1, with 13 bases identical to TRBD2. The ends lost 6 bases at V and 6 bases at J; junction bases unmatched: 5. This CDR3 is 14 amino acids long. The germline V gene encodes CDR1 DFQATT and CDR2 SNEGSKA (reference sequence). CDR3 DNA (partial): TGCAGTGCCGAGACTAGCGGGAGGCCCAATGAG. Translating gives CSAETSGRPNE. The full CDR3 protein is CSAETSGRPNEQFF.

Turning to this clone: The read halts 3 residues ahead of the CDR3 end, with the missing end drawn from the germline J gene. The chain is built from TRBV6-2 or TRBV6-3 and TRBJ1-4, with no clear D. The CDR3 extends over 16 amino acids. Per the germline V gene, CDR1 is MNHEY and CDR2 is SVGEGT. Between the trimmed V and J ends, which lost 4 bases and 8 bases, there was a span of 20 bases. Partial CDR3 DNA: TGTGCCAGCAGTTTACGGCAGGTTCAGCGCGGGGAAAAA. The encoded protein is CASSLRQVQRGEK. In full, the CDR3 reads CASSLRQVQRGEKLFF.

This clone is identified as medium-sized from frequency. The CDR3 end is not reached by the read, which stops 3 residues before it; the germline J gene fills it in. This chain links TRBV28 with TRBJ2-3; TRBD1 matches 7 bases. This CDR3 contains 15 residues. Germline V CDR1 and CDR2: MDHEN, SYDVKM. V was pared by 7 bases and J by 1 base, with 8 bases of the junction left unmatched. Partial CDR3 DNA: TGTGCCAGCACCAAAGGGGGCGGACGCACAGATACG. It codes for CASTKGGGRTDT. From start to end, the CDR3 is CASTKGGGRTDTQYF.

Comments on this clone: The read ends 3 residues shy of where the CDR3 ends; the end is completed using the germline J gene. V usage is TRBV7-8 and J usage is TRBJ2-1; maybe TRBD2 (7 bases). Germline-derived CDR1 and CDR2 are SGHVS and FQNEAQ. The length of the CDR3 is 18 residues. V was shortened by 1 base and J by 4 bases, with 20 bases between the two germline ends. The CDR3 DNA, read in part, is TGTGCCAGCAGCTTAGGATCTACTCGCGGGGGCCCTTACAATGAG. Translation: CASSLGSTRGGPYNE. The whole CDR3 protein is CASSLGSTRGGPYNEQFF.

Turning to this clone: The read gets to within 3 residues of the CDR3 end, and the germline J gene fills in the rest. V is TRBV18 and J is TRBJ2-3; 7 bases align to TRBD2. Trimming removed 6 bases from V and 8 bases from J; junction bases left unmatched: 11. The CDR3 covers 14 residues. CDR1 is KGHSH, CDR2 LQKENI, per germline. The CDR3 sequence is CASSPWLAVVTQYF. Incomplete CDR3 DNA: TGTGCCAGCTCCCCATGGCTAGCGGTCGTTACG.

CDR3 DNA, as far as it was read: TGTGCCAGTTCTTCACAGGGTAACTATGGT. Amino acid sequence: CASSSQGNYG. The whole CDR3 region reads CASSSQGNYGQYF. This chain joins TRBV19 and TRBJ2-4, with D maybe TRBD1 (6 bases). The sequenced fragment ends 3 residues before the CDR3 boundary, so the rest is inferred from the germline J gene. CDR1 is LNHDA and CDR2 is SQIVND in the germline V gene (reference sequence). The CDR3 covers 13 residues.

The chain's CDR3 is CASSPLGRSNDYTF. The part of the CDR3 DNA that was read is TGTGCCAGCTCCCCTCTAGGTCGTAGCAATGAC. J is TRBJ1-2 and V is TRBV18; D not certain. The read stops 3 residues short of the end of the CDR3; the missing end is completed from the germline J gene. Germline V gene data show CDR1 as KGHSH and CDR2 as LQKENI. The CDR3 is made up of 14 amino acids.